The T cell receptor beta chain under discussion was sequenced for a study of cytomegalovirus exposure and HLA in healthy donors. Study-wide context: Drawn from HLA-typed donors, tens of millions of unique TCRs were held in an early data release.

It was with 60 Vbeta and 13 Jbeta primers that the PCR ran. Libraries were prepared by immunoSEQ multiplex PCR; TCRdb keeps only in-frame clonotypes and omits some of them. The data show about 170,000 clones, with approximately 80% seen just once and 1.5% to 2% held by the top ten. About this clone: Its antigen is not known.

Notes on the study in general: Sequencing had likely introduced a cluster of highly shared sequence variants as an artifact. In a later analysis, several top co-occurrence clusters appeared linked to parvovirus B19, influenza, CMV and Epstein-Barr virus.

CDR3 size: 16 residues. V gave up 3 bases and J gave up 5 bases; unmatched junction bases: 11. The germline V gene encodes CDR1 SGHKS and CDR2 YYEKEE (reference sequence). Sequencing was performed on PBMCs. This TCR was sampled from a woman aged 18-35 years in good health and CMV-seronegative. The chain is built from TRBV5-5 and TRBJ2-5, with 9 bases lining up with TRBD1. CDR3 in amino acids: CASSWGQGMTSETQYF. In DNA form, the CDR3 reads TGTGCCAGCAGCTGGGGACAGGGAATGACTTCGGAGACCCAGTACTTC.